This is a list of T cell receptor beta chains from one sample in a study of Graves' ophthalmopathy and Graves' hyperthyroidism. From the multiplex PCR reads, TCRdb called clonotypes with MiXCR, one entry per CDR3 protein. The sample has 40,000 to 50,000 distinct CDR3 sequences; approximately 52% are singletons. Sequenced: peripheral blood. The origin of the receptors is an adult man with Graves' ophthalmopathy. Each CDR3 is given with its conserved first and last residue. The order of the fields is V gene, D gene, clone size, J gene, CDR3 DNA, CDR3 protein. D genes are given only for firm matches. Clone size, where shown, is once, few, many, or a class for clones that have expanded.

v_call: TRBV19; d_call: .; clone_size: many; j_call: TRBJ2-4; cdr3_nt: TGTGCCAGTAGTCTCGGGACACCAAGGAGGGCCGATAGGTACTTC; cdr3_aa: CASSLGTPRRADRYF
v_call: TRBV5-6; d_call: .; clone_size: once; j_call: TRBJ2-6; cdr3_nt: TGTGCCAGCAGCCGAGGACTGGGTGGTTCTGGGGCCAACGTCCTGACTTTC; cdr3_aa: CASSRGLGGSGANVLTF
v_call: TRBV2; d_call: TRBD1; clone_size: .; j_call: TRBJ1-2; cdr3_nt: TGTGCCAGCAGTGAAGAGACAGGGACCTATGGCTACACCTTC; cdr3_aa: CASSEETGTYGYTF
v_call: TRBV4-2; d_call: TRBD1; clone_size: many; j_call: TRBJ1-4; cdr3_nt: TGTGCCAGCAGCCAAGTGGGAGGGGGCCCAACTAATGAAAAACTGTTTTTT; cdr3_aa: CASSQVGGGPTNEKLFF
v_call: TRBV15; d_call: TRBD2; clone_size: once; j_call: TRBJ2-3; cdr3_nt: TGTGCCACCAGCAGAGCTAGCGGATTCACAGATACGCAGTATTTT; cdr3_aa: CATSRASGFTDTQYF
v_call: TRBV4-1; d_call: .; clone_size: many; j_call: TRBJ2-3; cdr3_nt: TGCGCCAGCAGCCTCACTAGTGGCACAGATACGCAGTATTTT; cdr3_aa: CASSLTSGTDTQYF
v_call: TRBV20-1; d_call: TRBD2; clone_size: few; j_call: TRBJ2-7; cdr3_nt: TGCAGTGCTAGATGGGCGGGGGGCTCCTACGAGCAGTACTTC; cdr3_aa: CSARWAGGSYEQYF
v_call: TRBV7-2; d_call: .; clone_size: medium-sized; j_call: TRBJ1-6; cdr3_nt: TGTGCCAGCAGCTTGGGGACGGAAAATTCACCCCTCCACTTT; cdr3_aa: CASSLGTENSPLHF
v_call: TRBV19; d_call: TRBD2; clone_size: many; j_call: TRBJ2-1; cdr3_nt: TGTGCCAGTAGGGGCGGGAGCTCCTACAATGAGCAGTTCTTC; cdr3_aa: CASRGGSSYNEQFF
v_call: TRBV6-5; d_call: .; clone_size: many; j_call: TRBJ1-6; cdr3_nt: TGTGCCAGCAGTCAAGCCAGGGTTTCACCCCTCCACTTT; cdr3_aa: CASSQARVSPLHF
v_call: TRBV29-1; d_call: .; clone_size: medium-sized; j_call: TRBJ1-5; cdr3_nt: TGCAGCGTTAAGGCGGGGAATAGCAATCAGCCCCAGCATTTT; cdr3_aa: CSVKAGNSNQPQHF
v_call: TRBV9; d_call: .; clone_size: many; j_call: TRBJ2-2; cdr3_nt: TGTGCCAGCAGCCCCTCGAGCGGGCATACCGGGGAGCTGTTTTTT; cdr3_aa: CASSPSSGHTGELFF
v_call: TRBV2; d_call: .; clone_size: .; j_call: TRBJ1-2; cdr3_nt: TGTGCCAGCAGTGAAGAAGGCGGGGGGGCAGTTGGCTACACCTTC; cdr3_aa: CASSEEGGGAVGYTF
v_call: TRBV7-8; d_call: .; clone_size: .; j_call: TRBJ2-7; cdr3_nt: TGTGCCAGCAGCTTAGGACACGGGGCTAAGGAGCACGAGCAGTACTTC; cdr3_aa: CASSLGHGAKEHEQYF
v_call: TRBV11-1; d_call: .; clone_size: .; j_call: TRBJ1-3; cdr3_nt: TGTGCCAGCAGCCTTCAAGGAAACACCATATATTTT; cdr3_aa: CASSLQGNTIYF
v_call: TRBV5-6; d_call: TRBD1; clone_size: many; j_call: TRBJ1-4; cdr3_nt: TGTGCCAGCAGCCGGGGACAGACGGGTGAAAAACTGTTTTTT; cdr3_aa: CASSRGQTGEKLFF
v_call: TRBV5-6; d_call: .; clone_size: .; j_call: TRBJ2-3; cdr3_nt: TGTGCCAGCAGCTTCGGCCCGAGCACAGATACGCAGTATTTT; cdr3_aa: CASSFGPSTDTQYF
v_call: TRBV9; d_call: .; clone_size: .; j_call: TRBJ1-4; cdr3_nt: TGTGCCAGCAGCCAGGGAACACGCTATGAAAAACTGTTTTTT; cdr3_aa: CASSQGTRYEKLFF
v_call: TRBV7-2; d_call: .; clone_size: .; j_call: TRBJ1-2; cdr3_nt: TGTGCCAGCAGCCCGTCTAACTCTGGAAACACCTTC; cdr3_aa: CASSPSNSGNTF
v_call: TRBV7-9; d_call: .; clone_size: .; j_call: TRBJ2-5; cdr3_nt: TGTGCCAGCAGCTTGTCATTAGACGAAGAGACCCAGTACTTC; cdr3_aa: CASSLSLDEETQYF
v_call: TRBV29-1; d_call: .; clone_size: .; j_call: TRBJ2-3; cdr3_nt: TGCAGCGTTGAAAGAGGGTCGGGCACAGATACGCAGTATTTT; cdr3_aa: CSVERGSGTDTQYF
v_call: TRBV14; d_call: .; clone_size: .; j_call: TRBJ1-2; cdr3_nt: TGTGCCGGCAGCCAAGTAGGGGCTAGGAGCGGCTACACCTTC; cdr3_aa: CAGSQVGARSGYTF
v_call: TRBV24-1; d_call: .; clone_size: .; j_call: TRBJ1-2; cdr3_nt: TGTGCCACCAGGGGTTTGGGTGGCTACGCCTTC; cdr3_aa: CATRGLGGYAF
v_call: TRBV7-6; d_call: .; clone_size: .; j_call: TRBJ1-4; cdr3_nt: TGTGCCAGCAAATTTGGTGGCGTCGATGAAAAACTGTTTTTT; cdr3_aa: CASKFGGVDEKLFF
v_call: TRBV7-9; d_call: .; clone_size: .; j_call: TRBJ1-6; cdr3_nt: TGTGCCAGCAGCTGGGGGGGCGGTTCACCCCTCCACTTT; cdr3_aa: CASSWGGGSPLHF
v_call: TRBV6-1; d_call: TRBD2; clone_size: many; j_call: TRBJ2-1; cdr3_nt: TGTGCCAGCGAGCGGGGGGGAGGAGACCTCTACAATGAGCAGTTCTTC; cdr3_aa: CASERGGGDLYNEQFF
v_call: TRBV12-5; d_call: .; clone_size: many; j_call: TRBJ1-2; cdr3_nt: TGTGCTAGTGGTTTGGCGGTCGGGGGCTACACCTTC; cdr3_aa: CASGLAVGGYTF
v_call: TRBV10-3; d_call: .; clone_size: many; j_call: TRBJ1-3; cdr3_nt: TGTGCCATCGGGGAGGCCGACTCTGGAAACACCATATATTTT; cdr3_aa: CAIGEADSGNTIYF